Below, one TCR beta chain is given with its context. This sample is drawn from a study of STAT5B mutations in CD4+ large granular lymphocyte leukemia. V trimming: 2 bases; J trimming: 4 bases; junction bases outside the gene matches: 7. The CDR3 covers 16 residues. Germline V lookup: CDR1 KGHSH, CDR2 LQKENI. Sequenced by immunoSEQ multiplex PCR; TCRdb stores in-frame clones only, minus some. The data contain approximately 30,000 clones, about four fifths of them seen just once; the ten biggest clones take up 3.5% to 5%. Sequencing was done on a sample of CD4+ T cells from blood buffy coats. V gene TRBV18 combines with J gene TRBJ2-7, with 11 nucleotides matching TRBD2. The receptor was isolated from a human donor in good health. CDR3 nucleotides: TGTGCCAGCTCACCAAAAGGGACTAGCGGCCGGTACGAGCAGTACTTC. This gives the protein CASSPKGTSGRYEQYF.